Each of the 2 T cell receptor beta chains below was sequenced from the same sample in a study of CD8 T cells in Susac syndrome. The RNA input was about 0.5 to 1 ug, and it was reverse transcribed with random hexamers. One entry per CDR3 protein, called by TCRdb with MiXCR from the immunoSEQ multiplex PCR reads. This table has about 150,000 distinct CDR3 sequences, just under 95% appearing once. The sample was CD8+ T cells from PBMCs. These receptors came from a human donor with multiple sclerosis.

The chain is built from TRBV9 and TRBJ2-1, with 10 bases that match TRBD1. This CDR3 is 17 amino acids long. Unmatched junction bases numbered 9, after V lost 1 base and J lost 5 bases. Germline CDR1 is SGDLS and CDR2 is YYNGEE. The DNA for the CDR3 is TGTGCCAGCAGCGTAAGCCCGACAGGGGGCAGTCACAATGAGCAGTTCTTC. Translated, it gives CASSVSPTGGSHNEQFF.

The V and J genes are TRBV7-9 and TRBJ2-2; a possible D gene is TRBD2 (5 bases). Trimming stripped 3 bases from V and 5 bases from J, with 10 bases between. Germline CDR1 reads SEHNR; CDR2 reads FQNEAQ (reference sequence). This CDR3 has 14 amino acids. CDR3 DNA sequence: TGTGCCAGCAGCTTTTCTGAGGGAACCGGGGAGCTGTTTTTT. Translating it yields CASSFSEGTGELFF.